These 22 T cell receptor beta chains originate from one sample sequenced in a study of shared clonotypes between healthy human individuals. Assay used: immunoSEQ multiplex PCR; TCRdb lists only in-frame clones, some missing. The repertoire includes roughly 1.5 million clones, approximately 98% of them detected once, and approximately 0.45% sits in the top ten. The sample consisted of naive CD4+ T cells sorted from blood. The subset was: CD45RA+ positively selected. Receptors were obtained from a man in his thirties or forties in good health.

The CDR3 sequence is CSVVLSQETQYF. The CDR3 region has the DNA TGCAGCGTTGTTCTGAGCCAAGAGACCCAGTACTTC. The rearrangement uses TRBV29-1 and TRBJ2-5; D remains unclear. CDR1 is SQVTM, CDR2 ANQGSEA, per germline. With 4 bases removed from V and 1 base from J, the gap between germline ends came to 7 bases. This CDR3 has 12 amino acids.

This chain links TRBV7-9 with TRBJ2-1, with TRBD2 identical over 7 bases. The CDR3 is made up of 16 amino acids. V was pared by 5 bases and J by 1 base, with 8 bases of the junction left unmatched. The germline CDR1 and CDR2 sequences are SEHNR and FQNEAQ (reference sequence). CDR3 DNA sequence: TGTGCCAGCAGCCTGTCGGGGAGGGAATCCTACAATGAGCAGTTCTTC. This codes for CASSLSGRESYNEQFF.

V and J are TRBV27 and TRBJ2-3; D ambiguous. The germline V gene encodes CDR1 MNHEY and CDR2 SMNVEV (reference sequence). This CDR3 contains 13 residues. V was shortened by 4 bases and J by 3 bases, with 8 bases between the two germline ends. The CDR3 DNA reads TGTGCCAGCAGTTCCCCCGGGACAGATACGCAGTATTTT. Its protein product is CASSSPGTDTQYF.

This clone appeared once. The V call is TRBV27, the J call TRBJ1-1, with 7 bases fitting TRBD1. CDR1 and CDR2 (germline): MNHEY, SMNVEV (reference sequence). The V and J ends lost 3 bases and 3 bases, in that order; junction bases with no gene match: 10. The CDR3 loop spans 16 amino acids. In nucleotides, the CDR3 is TGTGCCAGCAGTTTCACTCGACAGGGCATCGACACTGAAGCTTTCTTT. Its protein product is CASSFTRQGIDTEAFF.

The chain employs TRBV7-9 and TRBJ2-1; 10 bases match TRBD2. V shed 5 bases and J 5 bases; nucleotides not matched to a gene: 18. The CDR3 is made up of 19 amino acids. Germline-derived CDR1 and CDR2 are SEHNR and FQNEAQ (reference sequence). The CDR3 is CASSPRGLAGANSNNEQFF. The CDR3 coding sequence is TGTGCCAGCAGCCCCAGGGGGCTAGCGGGAGCCAACAGTAACAATGAGCAGTTCTTC.

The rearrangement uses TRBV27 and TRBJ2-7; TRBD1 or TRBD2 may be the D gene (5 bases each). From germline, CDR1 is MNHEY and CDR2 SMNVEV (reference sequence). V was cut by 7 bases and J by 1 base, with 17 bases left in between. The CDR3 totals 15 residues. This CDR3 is CASISRDDLSYEQYF. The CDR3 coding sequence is TGTGCCAGCATAAGCAGGGACGATTTATCCTACGAGCAGTACTTC.

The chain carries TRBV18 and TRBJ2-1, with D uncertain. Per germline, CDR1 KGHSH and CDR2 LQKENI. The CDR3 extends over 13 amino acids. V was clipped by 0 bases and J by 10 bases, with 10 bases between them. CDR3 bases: TGTGCCAGCTCACCACCCGGCTTACCAGAGCAGTTCTTC. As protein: CASSPPGLPEQFF. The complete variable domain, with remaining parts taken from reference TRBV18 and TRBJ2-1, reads NAGVMQNPRHLVRRRGQEARLRCSPMKGHSHVYWYRQLPEEGLKFMVYLQKENIIDESGMPKERFSAEFPKEGPSILRIQQVVRGDSAAYFCASSPPGLPEQFFGPGTRLTVL.

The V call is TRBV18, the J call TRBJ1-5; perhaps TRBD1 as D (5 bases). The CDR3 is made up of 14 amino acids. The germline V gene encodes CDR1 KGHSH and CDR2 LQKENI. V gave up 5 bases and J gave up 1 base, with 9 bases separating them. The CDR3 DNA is TGTGCCAGCTCAGAAGGGGTCAGCAATCAGCCCCAGCATTTT. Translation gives CASSEGVSNQPQHF.

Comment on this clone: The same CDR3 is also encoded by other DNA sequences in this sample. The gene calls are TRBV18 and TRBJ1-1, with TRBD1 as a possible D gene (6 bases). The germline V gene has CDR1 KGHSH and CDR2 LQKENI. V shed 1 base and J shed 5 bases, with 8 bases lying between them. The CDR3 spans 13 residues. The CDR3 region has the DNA TGTGCCAGCTCACCACGGGGGCGGACTGAAGCTTTCTTT. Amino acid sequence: CASSPRGRTEAFF. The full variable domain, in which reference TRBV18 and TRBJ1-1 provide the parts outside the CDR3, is NAGVMQNPRHLVRRRGQEARLRCSPMKGHSHVYWYRQLPEEGLKFMVYLQKENIIDESGMPKERFSAEFPKEGPSILRIQQVVRGDSAAYFCASSPRGRTEAFFGQGTRLTVV.

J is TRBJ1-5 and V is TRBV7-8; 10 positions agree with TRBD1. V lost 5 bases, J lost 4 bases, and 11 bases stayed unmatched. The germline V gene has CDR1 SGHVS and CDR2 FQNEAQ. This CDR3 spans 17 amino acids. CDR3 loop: CASSHYPDRGQNQPQHF. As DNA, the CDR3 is TGTGCCAGCAGCCACTACCCTGACAGGGGGCAGAATCAGCCCCAGCATTTT.

DNA of the CDR3: TGCGCCAGCAGCCAAGAACACCCAGCTCAAGAGACCCAGTACTTC. Protein sequence: CASSQEHPAQETQYF. This chain connects TRBV4-1 to TRBJ2-5; D call uncertain. This CDR3 is built from 15 residues. Deletions cut 0 bases from V and 2 bases from J, with 10 bases between. The germline V gene has CDR1 MGHRA and CDR2 YSYEKL.

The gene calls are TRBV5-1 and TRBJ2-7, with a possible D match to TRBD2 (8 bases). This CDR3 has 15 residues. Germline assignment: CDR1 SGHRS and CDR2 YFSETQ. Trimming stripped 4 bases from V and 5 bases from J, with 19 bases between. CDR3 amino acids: CASSPRGGTVDEQYF. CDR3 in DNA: TGCGCCAGCAGCCCCCGGGGGGGGACAGTGGACGAGCAGTACTTC.

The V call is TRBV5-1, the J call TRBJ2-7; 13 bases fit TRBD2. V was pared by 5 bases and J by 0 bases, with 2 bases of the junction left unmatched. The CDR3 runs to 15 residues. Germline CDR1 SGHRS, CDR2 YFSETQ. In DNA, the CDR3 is TGCGCCAGCAGACTAGCGGGAGGGCACTCCTACGAGCAGTACTTC. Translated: CASRLAGGHSYEQYF.

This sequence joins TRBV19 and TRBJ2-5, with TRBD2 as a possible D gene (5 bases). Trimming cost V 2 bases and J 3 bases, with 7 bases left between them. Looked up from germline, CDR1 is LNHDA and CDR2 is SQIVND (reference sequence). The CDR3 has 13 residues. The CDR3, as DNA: TGTGCCAGTAGTATAACGGGGAAAGAGACCCAGTACTTC. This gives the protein CASSITGKETQYF.

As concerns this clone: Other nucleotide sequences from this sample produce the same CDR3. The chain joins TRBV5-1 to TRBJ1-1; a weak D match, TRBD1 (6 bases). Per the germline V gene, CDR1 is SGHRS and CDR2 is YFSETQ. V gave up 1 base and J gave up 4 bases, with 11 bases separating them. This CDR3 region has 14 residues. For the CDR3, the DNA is TGCGCCAGCAGCTTGAGGGGGAGAGGCACTGAAGCTTTCTTT. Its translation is CASSLRGRGTEAFF.

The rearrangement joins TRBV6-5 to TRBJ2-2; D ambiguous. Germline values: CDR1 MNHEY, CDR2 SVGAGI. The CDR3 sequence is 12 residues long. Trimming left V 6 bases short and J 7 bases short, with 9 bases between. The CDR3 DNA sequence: TGTGCCAGCAGATCTCCCATCGGGGAGCTGTTTTTT. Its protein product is CASRSPIGELFF.

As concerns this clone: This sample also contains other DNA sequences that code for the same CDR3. CDR3 coding DNA: TGTGCCAGCTCACCGAGAGACAGATCCTACGAGCAGTACTTC. Its protein product is CASSPRDRSYEQYF. The chain couples TRBV18 to TRBJ2-7, with TRBD1 as a possible D gene (5 bases). CDR1 and CDR2 from the germline V gene are KGHSH and LQKENI. This CDR3 spans 14 amino acids. The germline V and J ends were trimmed by 3 bases and 1 base, with 10 bases remaining between them.

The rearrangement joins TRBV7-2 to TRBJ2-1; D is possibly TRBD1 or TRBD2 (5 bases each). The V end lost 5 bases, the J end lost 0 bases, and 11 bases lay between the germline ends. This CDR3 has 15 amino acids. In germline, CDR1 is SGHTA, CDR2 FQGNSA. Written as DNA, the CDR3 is TGTGCCAGCAGCCCTCCCGGGGCCTCCTACAATGAGCAGTTCTTC. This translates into CASSPPGASYNEQFF.

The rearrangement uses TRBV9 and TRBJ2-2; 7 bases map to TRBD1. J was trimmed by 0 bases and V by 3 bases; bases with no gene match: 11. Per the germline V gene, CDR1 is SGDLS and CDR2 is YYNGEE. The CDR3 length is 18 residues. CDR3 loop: CASSARDSQFANTGELFF. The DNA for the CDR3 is TGTGCCAGCAGCGCCCGGGACAGCCAGTTCGCGAACACCGGGGAGCTGTTTTTT.

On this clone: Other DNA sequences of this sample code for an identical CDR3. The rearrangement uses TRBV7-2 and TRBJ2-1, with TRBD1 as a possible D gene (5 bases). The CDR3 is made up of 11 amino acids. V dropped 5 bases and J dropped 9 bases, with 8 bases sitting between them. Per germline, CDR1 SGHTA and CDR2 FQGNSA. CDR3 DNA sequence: TGTGCCAGCAGCCTAAGGGGTGAGCAGTTCTTC. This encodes CASSLRGEQFF.

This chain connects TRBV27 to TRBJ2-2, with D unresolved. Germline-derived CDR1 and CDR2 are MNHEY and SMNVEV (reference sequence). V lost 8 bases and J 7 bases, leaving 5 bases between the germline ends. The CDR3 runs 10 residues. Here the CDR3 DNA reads TGTGCCAGCGGCCACGGGGAGCTGTTTTTT. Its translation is CASGHGELFF.

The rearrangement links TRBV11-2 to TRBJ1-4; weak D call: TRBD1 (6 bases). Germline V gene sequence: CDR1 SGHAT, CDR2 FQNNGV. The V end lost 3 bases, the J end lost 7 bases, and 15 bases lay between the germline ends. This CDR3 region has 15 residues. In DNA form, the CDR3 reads TGTGCCAGCAGCTTCCTAGGGGGTGGTCGTGAAAAACTGTTTTTT. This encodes CASSFLGGGREKLFF.